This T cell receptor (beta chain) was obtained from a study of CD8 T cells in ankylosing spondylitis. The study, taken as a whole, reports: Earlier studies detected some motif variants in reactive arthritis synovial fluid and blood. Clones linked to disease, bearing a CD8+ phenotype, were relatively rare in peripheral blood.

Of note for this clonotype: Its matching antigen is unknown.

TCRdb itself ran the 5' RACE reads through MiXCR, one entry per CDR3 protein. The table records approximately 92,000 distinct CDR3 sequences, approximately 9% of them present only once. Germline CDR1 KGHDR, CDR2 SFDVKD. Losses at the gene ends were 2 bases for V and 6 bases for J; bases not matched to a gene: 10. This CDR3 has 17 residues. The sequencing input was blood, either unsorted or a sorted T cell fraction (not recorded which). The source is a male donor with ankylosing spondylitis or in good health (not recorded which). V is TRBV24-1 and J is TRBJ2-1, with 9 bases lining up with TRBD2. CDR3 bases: TGTGCCACCAGTGATTCTCTAGGAGCGGGGGGCATCAATGAGCAGTTCTTC. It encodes CATSDSLGAGGINEQFF.